This T cell receptor beta chain stems from a study of CD8 T cells in ankylosing spondylitis. Looked up from germline, CDR1 is SQVTM and CDR2 is ANQGSEA. The CDR3 has 12 residues. V lost 3 bases and J 4 bases, leaving 9 bases between the germline ends. TCRdb independently ran MiXCR on the 5' RACE reads; one entry per CDR3 protein. The data show about 23,000 distinct CDR3 sequences, roughly a sixth seen once. Findings of the study overall: There were earlier reports of some motif variants in reactive arthritis synovial fluid and blood. Those disease-linked clones were CD8+; they were also relatively rare in peripheral blood. A TCR beta motif of fewer than ten highly homologous variants seemed to mark ankylosing spondylitis blood. Matched ankylosing spondylitis synovial fluid reportedly contained a significantly enriched population of disease-linked clones.

This clonotype occurred many times. What it recognizes is unknown. The V call is TRBV29-1, the J call TRBJ2-5, with a possible D match to TRBD2 (6 bases). This sequence originates from a male donor with ankylosing spondylitis or in good health (not recorded which). Sequences were obtained from blood. CDR3: CSVDRGRETQYF. For the CDR3, the DNA is TGCAGCGTTGACCGGGGGAGAGAGACCCAGTACTTC.